The source of this T cell receptor beta chain is a study of identical twins. Broader study findings: Cord blood beta clonotypes present at high abundance carried fewer insertions; no such pattern appeared in memory repertoires.

The sample holds a few counts of this clonotype. Its target is not known. The CDR3 spans 17 residues. The germline V gene has CDR1 MNHEY and CDR2 SVGEGT. V gave up 2 bases and J gave up 2 bases; unmatched junction bases: 11. TCRdb reprocessed the 5' RACE reads with MiXCR, giving one entry per CDR3 protein. The table has 310,000 or so distinct CDR3 sequences, 7.5% to 9.5% seen once; the top ten hold 7% to 8.5%. These data were also reused for a study on yellow fever vaccine responses in identical twins.

V and J are TRBV6-2 or TRBV6-3 and TRBJ2-7; 8 bases are a match to TRBD2. The sequencing sample was made of CD8+ T cells sorted from blood. This TCR was recovered from a young woman in good health. The CDR3 loop is CASSYVLAGPQTYEQYF. The CDR3 DNA follows: TGTGCCAGCAGTTACGTTTTAGCGGGGCCTCAAACCTACGAGCAGTACTTC.